These 21 T cell receptor beta chains came from one sample sequenced in a study of T cell responses to AZD1222 COVID-19 vaccine. Generated by immunoSEQ multiplex PCR, the TCRdb table keeps only in-frame clones and is missing some. The sample yields approximately 100,000 clones, around nine tenths seen once. The source material was peripheral blood, sampled 28 days after the second AZD1222 dose. These receptors originate from an adult who received the AZD1222 COVID-19 vaccine.

This chain joins TRBV18 and TRBJ1-5; D unclear. CDR3 length equals 16 residues. CDR1 KGHSH and CDR2 LQKENI come from the germline V gene. V was shortened by 2 bases and J by 3 bases, with 14 bases between the two germline ends. CDR3 sequence reads: CASSPSPGMFNQPQHF. The CDR3 DNA sequence: TGTGCCAGCTCACCAAGTCCGGGGATGTTCAATCAGCCCCAGCATTTT.

This chain joins TRBV11-2 and TRBJ1-2, with D possibly TRBD1 on 6 matching bases. The CDR3 has 14 residues. The germline V gene encodes CDR1 SGHAT and CDR2 FQNNGV. V was cut by 5 bases and J by 3 bases, with 13 bases left in between. For the CDR3, the DNA is TGTGCCAGCAGCCCGAACAGGGTTGACTATGGCTACACCTTC. It specifies CASSPNRVDYGYTF.

V gene TRBV30 combines with J gene TRBJ1-5, with 7 bases lining up with TRBD1. The germline V gene has CDR1 GTSNPN and CDR2 SVGIG (reference sequence). V dropped 7 bases and J dropped 4; count of bases not matched to a gene: 4. The CDR3 has 12 residues. The DNA for the CDR3 is TGTGCCTTCCGGGACAGTAATCAGCCCCAGCATTTT. Translated: CAFRDSNQPQHF. Full variable domain (remainder filled in from reference TRBV30 and TRBJ1-5): SQTIHQWPATLVQPVGSPLSLECTVEGTSNPNLYWYRQAAGRGLQLLFYSVGIGQISSEVPQNLSASRPQDRQFILSSKKLLLSDSGFYLCAFRDSNQPQHFGDGTRLSIL.

The chain carries TRBV28 and TRBJ1-2; TRBD1 matches 8 bases. The CDR3 loop spans 14 amino acids. Germline V gives CDR1 MDHEN, CDR2 SYDVKM. V was pared by 6 bases and J by 2 bases, with 5 bases of the junction left unmatched. The CDR3 sequence is CASSTGGRNYGYTF. As DNA, the CDR3 is TGTGCCAGCAGCACAGGGGGAAGGAACTATGGCTACACCTTC.

This chain connects TRBV5-1 to TRBJ1-5; D is ambiguous. The CDR3 sequence is 13 residues long. V was pared by 0 bases and J by 7 bases, with 8 bases between. From germline, CDR1 is SGHRS and CDR2 YFSETQ. CDR3: CASSLGAGQPQHF. For the CDR3, the DNA is TGCGCCAGCAGCTTGGGCGCGGGGCAGCCCCAGCATTTT.

The chain recombines TRBV7-9 with TRBJ1-1; no definite D call. This CDR3 comprises 19 residues. CDR1 and CDR2 from the germline V gene are SEHNR and FQNEAQ (reference sequence). V was clipped by 0 bases and J by 1 base, with 21 bases between them. The CDR3 DNA reads as TGTGCCAGCAGCTTAGCGAGGGCTTCGGGGATAATAGGGAACACTGAAGCTTTCTTT. Translating it yields CASSLARASGIIGNTEAFF.

This chain joins TRBV6-2 or TRBV6-3 and TRBJ1-1; no clear D. Trimming removed 5 bases at V and 7 bases at J, with 8 bases between. The CDR3 runs 11 residues. Germline CDR1 is MNHEY and CDR2 is SVGEGT. The CDR3 here is CASSTYSEAFF. In DNA, the CDR3 is TGTGCCAGCAGTACATACAGTGAAGCTTTCTTT.

V is TRBV19 and J is TRBJ1-2; D remains ambiguous. Germline values: CDR1 LNHDA, CDR2 SQIVND (reference sequence). This CDR3 contains 14 residues. V was pared by 6 bases and J by 2 bases, with 13 bases between. The CDR3 DNA follows: TGTGCCAGTAGGGACGCAGGAAAAAACTATGGCTACACCTTC. This translates into CASRDAGKNYGYTF.

The rearrangement joins TRBV7-3 to TRBJ2-7, with 8 bases aligning to TRBD1. The trim removed 5 bases at V and 3 bases at J, leaving 9 bases unmatched. The CDR3 totals 15 residues. Germline CDR1 and CDR2: SGHTA and FQGTGA. The CDR3 DNA follows: TGTGCCAGCAGCGTCACCTCAGGGGGCCTCTACGAGCAGTACTTC. Its translation is CASSVTSGGLYEQYF.

The rearrangement uses TRBV15 and TRBJ1-4, with D tentatively TRBD1 (5 bases). The CDR3 length is 16 residues. Germline CDR1 reads LNHNV; CDR2 reads YYDKDF (reference sequence). V was clipped by 2 bases and J by 5 bases, with 15 bases between them. CDR3 nucleotide sequence: TGTGCCACCAGCAGACAAAAGGGACGGCTAAATGAAAAACTGTTTTTT. Its protein product is CATSRQKGRLNEKLFF.

V is TRBV27 and J is TRBJ1-1; no reliable D call. Germline assignment: CDR1 MNHEY and CDR2 SMNVEV (reference sequence). The V end lost 5 bases, the J end lost 1 base, and 8 bases lay between the germline ends. The CDR3 consists of 13 residues. In DNA, the CDR3 is TGTGCCAGCAGTATTACAGCGAACACTGAAGCTTTCTTT. It is translated as CASSITANTEAFF.

The chain joins TRBV18 to TRBJ2-1, with 10 bases matching TRBD1. The V gene end was trimmed by 3 bases and the J gene end by 8 bases; junction bases not matched to a gene: 7. The CDR3 covers 15 residues. Germline loops: CDR1 KGHSH, CDR2 LQKENI. The CDR3 region has the DNA TGTGCCAGCTCACCTGGGACAGGGGTAATTGATGAGCAGTTCTTC. As protein: CASSPGTGVIDEQFF.

This chain joins TRBV19 and TRBJ1-5; D not certain. CDR3 length: 11 amino acids. The ends were cut back, 5 bases at V and 4 bases at J, with 3 bases in the middle. CDR1 and CDR2 (germline): LNHDA, SQIVND (reference sequence). The CDR3 loop is CASSSNQPQHF. CDR3 coding DNA: TGTGCCAGTAGTTCTAATCAGCCCCAGCATTTT.

This sequence joins TRBV7-9 and TRBJ2-1, with TRBD2 identical over 10 bases. Germline-derived CDR1 and CDR2 are SEHNR and FQNEAQ (reference sequence). The CDR3 totals 15 residues. With 8 bases clipped from V and 12 bases from J, the junction kept 16 bases outside the gene matches. The CDR3 nucleotides read TGTGCCAGCTCGGCCGGGACTAGCGTATTATTTCTGCAGTTCTTC. Amino acid sequence: CASSAGTSVLFLQFF.

This clone came up once. The genes are TRBV9 and TRBJ2-3, with unresolved D. In germline, CDR1 is SGDLS, CDR2 YYNGEE. The ends were cut back, 4 bases at V and 6 bases at J, with 27 bases in the middle. The CDR3 is made up of 18 amino acids. CDR3 protein: CASSRTIAPARTEDTQYF. CDR3 coding DNA: TGTGCCAGCAGCCGAACGATAGCCCCGGCCCGCACGGAGGATACGCAGTATTTT.

The CDR3 DNA sequence: TGTGCCAGCAGCTTTGTTCCCAGGGGTCCTAGAAATCAGCCCCAGCATTTT. The encoded protein is CASSFVPRGPRNQPQHF. This chain joins TRBV5-5 and TRBJ1-5; tentative D call: TRBD1 (6 bases). The V gene's germline CDR1 is SGHKS and CDR2 YYEKEE (reference sequence). The CDR3 is made up of 17 amino acids. The V and J ends lost 2 bases and 4 bases respectively, with 19 bases between them.

This chain joins TRBV6-1 and TRBJ1-4, with D uncertain. This CDR3 is built from 13 residues. V lost 3 bases to trimming and J lost 7 bases, with 9 bases between them. CDR1 and CDR2 from the germline V gene are MNHNS and SASEGT. The CDR3 protein is CASSDTWGEKLFF. In DNA, the CDR3 is TGTGCCAGCAGTGACACATGGGGTGAAAAACTGTTTTTT.

The V gene is TRBV19, the J gene TRBJ1-2; 7 nucleotides match TRBD1. Germline V lookup: CDR1 LNHDA, CDR2 SQIVND (reference sequence). J lost 12 bases, V lost 4 bases, and 8 bases had no gene match. The CDR3 contains 12 residues. CDR3 coding DNA: TGTGCCAGTAGTACACAGGGGATCGTCGACACCTTC. Its protein is CASSTQGIVDTF.

This clone was counted once. V is TRBV28 and J is TRBJ1-1, with TRBD1 identical over 7 bases. V gave up 4 bases and J gave up 3 bases; unmatched junction bases: 11. This CDR3 comprises 16 residues. Germline V gives CDR1 MDHEN, CDR2 SYDVKM. CDR3 coding DNA: TGTGCCAGCAGTTCCTCCTCACAGGGGCTCTACACTGAAGCTTTCTTT. Its translation: CASSSSSQGLYTEAFF.

This chain links TRBV10-2 with TRBJ2-7; 9 nucleotides align to TRBD1. CDR1 and CDR2 (germline): WSHSY, SAAADI. The CDR3 covers 16 residues. Trimming removed 3 bases from V and 3 bases from J; junction bases left unmatched: 9. The CDR3 DNA sequence: TGCGCCAGCAGTGATAGTGGAGGGACAGGGAACTACGAGCAGTACTTC. It translates to CASSDSGGTGNYEQYF.

Here the CDR3 reads CASSIGQSSYNEQFF. Written as DNA, the CDR3 is TGTGCCAGTAGTATAGGCCAGAGCTCCTACAATGAGCAGTTCTTC. The chain couples TRBV19 to TRBJ2-1; D is unresolved. Trimming removed 1 base from V and 0 bases from J, with 7 bases in between. This CDR3 has 15 residues. Germline-derived CDR1 and CDR2 are LNHDA and SQIVND (reference sequence).